This note documents a single T cell receptor beta chain sequence. As yet, its antigen is unknown. These data are taken from a study of Ad26.COV2.S vaccination and SARS-CoV-2 variants. Regarding treatment: around 19 received Ad26.COV2.S at low or high dose, single or two shots; several received placebo; per-sample allocation not given. Vaccine and placebo recipients were sampled on day 63 after the first injection. Boston hosted the donor, who was an adult aged 18-55 years. The study used a vaccine consisting of an Ad26 vector that expressed Wuhan-strain SARS-CoV-2 spike. General study points: Post-vaccination spike-specific CD8+ and CD4+ T cell responses reportedly had substantial breadth.

Assay: immunoSEQ multiplex PCR; the TCRdb copy retains only in-frame clones and omits some. This table has 400,000 to 450,000 clones, more than 80% appearing once. This receptor was obtained from a person between 18 and 65 years old who received the Ad26.COV2.S COVID-19 vaccine or a placebo. Sample: peripheral blood, taken in a trial of Ad26.COV2.S vaccine versus placebo.

CDR3 sequence reads: CASSYLVAGGSYEQYF. In DNA form, the CDR3 reads TGTGCCAGCAGTTACCTAGTGGCGGGGGGCTCCTACGAGCAGTACTTC. V is TRBV6-5 and J is TRBJ2-7; 8 bases line up with TRBD2. The CDR3 extends over 16 amino acids. Germline V gives CDR1 MNHEY, CDR2 SVGAGI. The trim removed 2 bases at V and 0 bases at J, leaving 6 bases unmatched.